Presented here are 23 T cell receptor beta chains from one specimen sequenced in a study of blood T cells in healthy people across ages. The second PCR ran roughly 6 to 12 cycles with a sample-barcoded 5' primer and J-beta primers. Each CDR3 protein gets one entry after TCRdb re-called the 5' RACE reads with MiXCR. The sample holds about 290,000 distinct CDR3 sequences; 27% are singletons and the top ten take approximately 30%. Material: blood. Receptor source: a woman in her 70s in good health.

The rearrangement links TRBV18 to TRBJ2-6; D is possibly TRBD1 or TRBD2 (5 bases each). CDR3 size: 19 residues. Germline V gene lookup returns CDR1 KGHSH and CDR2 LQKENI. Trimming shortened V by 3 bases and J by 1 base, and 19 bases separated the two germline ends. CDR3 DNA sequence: TGTGCCAGCTCACCCGCAATCGGAACTAGGGGATCTGGGGCCAACGTCCTGACTTTC. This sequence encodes CASSPAIGTRGSGANVLTF.

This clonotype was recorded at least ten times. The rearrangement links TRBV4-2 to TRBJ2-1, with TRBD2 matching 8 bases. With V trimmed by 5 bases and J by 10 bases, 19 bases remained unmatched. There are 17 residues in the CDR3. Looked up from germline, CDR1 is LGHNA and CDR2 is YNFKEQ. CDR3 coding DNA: TGTGCCAGCAGCTCAACGAAAACTGGACTAGCTGCATCCGAGCAGTTCTTC. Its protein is CASSSTKTGLAASEQFF.

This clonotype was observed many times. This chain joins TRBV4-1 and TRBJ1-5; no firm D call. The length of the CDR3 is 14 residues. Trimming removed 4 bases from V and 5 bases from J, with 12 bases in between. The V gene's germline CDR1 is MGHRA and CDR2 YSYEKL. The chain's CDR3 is CASSLVPTDQPQHF. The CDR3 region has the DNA TGCGCCAGCAGCCTCGTGCCTACCGATCAGCCCCAGCATTTT.

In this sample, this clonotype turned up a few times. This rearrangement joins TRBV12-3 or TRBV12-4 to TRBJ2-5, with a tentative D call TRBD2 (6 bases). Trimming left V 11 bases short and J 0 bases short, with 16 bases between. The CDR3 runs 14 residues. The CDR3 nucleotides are TGTGCCTCAACGGGAGAGTCTGACCAAGAGACCCAGTACTTC. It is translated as CASTGESDQETQYF.

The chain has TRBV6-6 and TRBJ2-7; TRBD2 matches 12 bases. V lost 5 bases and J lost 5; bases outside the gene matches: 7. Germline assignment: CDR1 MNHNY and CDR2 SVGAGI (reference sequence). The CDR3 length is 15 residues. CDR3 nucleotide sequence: TGTGCCAGCAGTGACAGGGGACTAGCGGGCCACGAGCAGTACTTC. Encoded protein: CASSDRGLAGHEQYF.

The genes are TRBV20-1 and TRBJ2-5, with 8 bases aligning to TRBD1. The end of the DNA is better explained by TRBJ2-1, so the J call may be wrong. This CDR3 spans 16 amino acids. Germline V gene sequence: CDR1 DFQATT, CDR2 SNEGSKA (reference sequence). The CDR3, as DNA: TGCAGTGCTCTAGGGGAGCACAGGGGGTGGGGGAATGAGCAGTTCTTC. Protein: CSALGEHRGWGNEQFF.

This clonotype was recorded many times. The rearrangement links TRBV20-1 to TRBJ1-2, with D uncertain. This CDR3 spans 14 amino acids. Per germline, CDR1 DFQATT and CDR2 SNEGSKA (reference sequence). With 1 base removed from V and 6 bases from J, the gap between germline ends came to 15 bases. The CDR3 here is CSARVIENTNGYTF. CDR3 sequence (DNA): TGCAGTGCTAGAGTGATCGAGAACACAAATGGCTACACCTTC.

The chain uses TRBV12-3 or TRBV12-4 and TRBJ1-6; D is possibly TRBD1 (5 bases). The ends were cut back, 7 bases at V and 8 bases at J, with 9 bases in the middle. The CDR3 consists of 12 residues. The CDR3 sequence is CASKAGHSPLHF. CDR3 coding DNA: TGTGCCAGCAAGGCAGGGCATTCACCCCTCCACTTT.

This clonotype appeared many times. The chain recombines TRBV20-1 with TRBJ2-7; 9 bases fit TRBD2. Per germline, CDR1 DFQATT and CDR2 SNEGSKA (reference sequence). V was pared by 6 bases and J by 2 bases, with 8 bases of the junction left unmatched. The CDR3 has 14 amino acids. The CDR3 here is CSAGSSGAAYEQYF. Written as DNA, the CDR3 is TGCAGTGCCGGGTCTAGCGGGGCAGCCTACGAGCAGTACTTC.

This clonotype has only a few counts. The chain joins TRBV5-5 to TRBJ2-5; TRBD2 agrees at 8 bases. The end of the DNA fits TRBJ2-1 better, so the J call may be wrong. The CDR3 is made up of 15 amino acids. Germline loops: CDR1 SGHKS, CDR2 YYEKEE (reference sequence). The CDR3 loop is CASSLIGTGGNEQFF. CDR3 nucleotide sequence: TGTGCCAGCAGCTTGATAGGGACGGGGGGGAATGAGCAGTTCTTC.

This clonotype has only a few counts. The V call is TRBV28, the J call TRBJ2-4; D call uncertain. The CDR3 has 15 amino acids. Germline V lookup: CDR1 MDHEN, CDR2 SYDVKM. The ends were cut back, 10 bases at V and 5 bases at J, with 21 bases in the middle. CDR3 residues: CATKETATIQNIQYF. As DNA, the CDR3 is TGTGCCACTAAAGAGACGGCTACAATTCAAAACATTCAGTACTTC.

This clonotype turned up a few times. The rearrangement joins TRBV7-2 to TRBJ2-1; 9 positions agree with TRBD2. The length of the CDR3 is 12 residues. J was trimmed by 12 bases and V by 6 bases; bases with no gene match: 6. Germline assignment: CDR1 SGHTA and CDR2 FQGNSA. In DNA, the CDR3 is TGTGCCAGCAGAGGACTAGCGCATGGGCAGTTCTTC. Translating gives CASRGLAHGQFF.

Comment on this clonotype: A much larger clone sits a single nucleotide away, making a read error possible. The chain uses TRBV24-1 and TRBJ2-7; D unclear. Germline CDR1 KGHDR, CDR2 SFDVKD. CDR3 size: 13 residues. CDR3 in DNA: TGTGCCACCAGTGATAGTAACTCCTACGAGCGGTACTTC. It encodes CATSDSNSYERYF.

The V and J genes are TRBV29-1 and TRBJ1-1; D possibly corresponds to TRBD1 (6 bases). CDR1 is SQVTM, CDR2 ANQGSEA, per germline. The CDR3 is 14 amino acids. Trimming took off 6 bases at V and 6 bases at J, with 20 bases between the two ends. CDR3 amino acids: CSVGGGEGSPEAFF. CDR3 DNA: TGCAGCGTCGGGGGCGGGGAGGGATCGCCTGAAGCTTTCTTT. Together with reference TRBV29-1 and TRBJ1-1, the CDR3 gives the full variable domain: SAVISQKPSRDICQRGTSLTIQCQVDSQVTMMFWYRQQPGQSLTLIATANQGSEATYESGFVIDKFPISRPNLTFSTLTVSNMSPEDSSIYLCSVGGGEGSPEAFFGQGTRLTVV.

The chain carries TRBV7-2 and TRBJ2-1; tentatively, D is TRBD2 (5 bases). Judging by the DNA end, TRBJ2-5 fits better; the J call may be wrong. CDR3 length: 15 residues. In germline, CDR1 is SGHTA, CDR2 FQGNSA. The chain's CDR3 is CASTSERGLGKTQYF. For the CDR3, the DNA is TGTGCCAGCACCTCCGAGAGAGGACTTGGGAAGACCCAGTACTTC.

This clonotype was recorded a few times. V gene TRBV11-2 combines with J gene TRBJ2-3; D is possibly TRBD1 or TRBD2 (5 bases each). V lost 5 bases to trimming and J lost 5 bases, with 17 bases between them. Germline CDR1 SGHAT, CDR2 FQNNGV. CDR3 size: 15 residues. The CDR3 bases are TGTGCCAGCAGCCCCAACCGGGGCCCCCGAGATACGCAGTATTTT. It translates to CASSPNRGPRDTQYF.

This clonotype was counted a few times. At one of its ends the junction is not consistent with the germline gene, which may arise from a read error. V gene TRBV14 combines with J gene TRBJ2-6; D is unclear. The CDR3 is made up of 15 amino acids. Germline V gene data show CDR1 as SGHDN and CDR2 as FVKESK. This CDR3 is CASSQVGAGANVLTF. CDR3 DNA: TGCGCCAGCAGCCAAGTCGGAGCTGGGGCCAACGTCCTGACTTTC.

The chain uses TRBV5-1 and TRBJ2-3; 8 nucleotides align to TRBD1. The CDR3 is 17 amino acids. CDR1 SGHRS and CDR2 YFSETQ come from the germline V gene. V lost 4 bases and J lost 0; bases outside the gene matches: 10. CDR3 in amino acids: CASSLRTGSLSTDTQYF. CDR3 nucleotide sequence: TGCGCCAGCAGCCTGAGGACAGGGTCCTTAAGCACAGATACGCAGTATTTT.

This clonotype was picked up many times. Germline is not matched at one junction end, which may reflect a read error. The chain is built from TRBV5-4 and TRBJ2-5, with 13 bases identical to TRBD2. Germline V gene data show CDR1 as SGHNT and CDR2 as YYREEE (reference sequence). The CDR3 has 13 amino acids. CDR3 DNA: TGTGCCAGCAGCTCCGGGACTAGCGGGATGTGGTTCTTC. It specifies CASSSGTSGMWFF.

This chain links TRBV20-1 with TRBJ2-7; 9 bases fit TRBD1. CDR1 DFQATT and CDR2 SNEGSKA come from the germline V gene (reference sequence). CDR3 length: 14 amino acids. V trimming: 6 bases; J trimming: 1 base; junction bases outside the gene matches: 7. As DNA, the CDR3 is TGCAGTGCAAGGACAGGGGCCGGATCCTACGAGCAGTACTTC. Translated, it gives CSARTGAGSYEQYF.

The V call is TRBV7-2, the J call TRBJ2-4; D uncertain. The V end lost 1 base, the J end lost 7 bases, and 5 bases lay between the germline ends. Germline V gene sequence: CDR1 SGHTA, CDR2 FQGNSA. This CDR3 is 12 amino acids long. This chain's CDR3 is CASSLDPNIQYF. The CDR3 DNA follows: TGTGCCAGCAGCTTAGATCCGAACATTCAGTACTTC.

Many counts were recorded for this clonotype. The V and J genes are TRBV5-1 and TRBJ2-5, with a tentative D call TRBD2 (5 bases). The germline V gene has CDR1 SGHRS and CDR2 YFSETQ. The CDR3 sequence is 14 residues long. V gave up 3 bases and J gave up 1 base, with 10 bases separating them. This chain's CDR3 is CASSSASGQETQYF. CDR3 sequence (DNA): TGCGCCAGCAGCTCCGCCAGCGGCCAAGAGACCCAGTACTTC.

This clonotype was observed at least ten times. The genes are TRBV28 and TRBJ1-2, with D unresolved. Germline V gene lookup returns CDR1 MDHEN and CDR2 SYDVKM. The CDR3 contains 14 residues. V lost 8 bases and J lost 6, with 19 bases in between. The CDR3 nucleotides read TGTGCCAGCGATCTGGGGAGGGTCAACGATGGCTACACCTTC. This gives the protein CASDLGRVNDGYTF.